The clone carrying this T cell receptor beta chain was counted ten times or more. The data stem from a study of spatial heterogeneity in lung cancer. Study as a whole: The mean occurrence of each unique TCR and UMI combination in raw reads exceeded nine.

Germline V gives CDR1 SQVTM, CDR2 ANQGSEA. This CDR3 comprises 12 residues. The germline V and J ends were trimmed by 5 bases and 5 bases, with 13 bases remaining between them. In TCRdb, the 5' RACE reads were re-called with MiXCR into one record per CDR3 protein. The data show under 35,000 distinct CDR3 sequences, almost 5.5% seen once. Time point: blood at routine non-recurrence follow-up after resection. The chain carries TRBV29-1 and TRBJ2-7, with a tentative D call TRBD2 (6 bases). This specimen was PBMCs, taken at follow-up. This TCR was recovered from a female donor with early-stage non-small cell lung cancer. The CDR3 DNA follows: TGCAGCGTTTGCCTAGCGAGCCACGAGCAGTACTTC. Translated, it gives CSVCLASHEQYF.